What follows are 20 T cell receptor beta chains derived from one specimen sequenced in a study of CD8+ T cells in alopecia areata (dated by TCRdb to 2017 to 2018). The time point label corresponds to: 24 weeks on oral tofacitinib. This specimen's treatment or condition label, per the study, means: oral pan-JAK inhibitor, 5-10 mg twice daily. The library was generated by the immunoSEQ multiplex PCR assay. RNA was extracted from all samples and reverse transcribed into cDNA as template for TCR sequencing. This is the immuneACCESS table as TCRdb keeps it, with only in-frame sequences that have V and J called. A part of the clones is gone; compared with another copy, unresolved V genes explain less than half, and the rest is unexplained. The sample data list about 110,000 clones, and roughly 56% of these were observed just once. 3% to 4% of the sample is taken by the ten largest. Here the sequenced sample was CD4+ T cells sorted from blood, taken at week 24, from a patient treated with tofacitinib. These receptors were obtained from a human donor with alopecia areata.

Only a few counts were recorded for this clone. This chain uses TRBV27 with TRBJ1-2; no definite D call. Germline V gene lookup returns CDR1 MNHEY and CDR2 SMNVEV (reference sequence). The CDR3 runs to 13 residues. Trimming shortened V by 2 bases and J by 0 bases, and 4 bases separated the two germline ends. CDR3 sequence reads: CASSLTANYGYTF. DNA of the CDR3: TGTGCCAGCAGTTTAACAGCTAACTATGGCTACACCTTC.

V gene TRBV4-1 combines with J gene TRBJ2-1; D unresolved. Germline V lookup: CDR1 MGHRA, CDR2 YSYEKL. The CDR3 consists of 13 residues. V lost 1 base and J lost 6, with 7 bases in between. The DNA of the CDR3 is TGCGCCAGCAGCCAAGTAATAGTCAATGAGCAGTTCTTC. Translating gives CASSQVIVNEQFF.

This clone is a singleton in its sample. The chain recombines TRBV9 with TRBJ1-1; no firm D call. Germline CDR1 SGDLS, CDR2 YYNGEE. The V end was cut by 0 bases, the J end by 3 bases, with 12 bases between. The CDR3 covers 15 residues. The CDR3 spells CASSVDPRVDTEAFF. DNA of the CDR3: TGTGCCAGCAGCGTAGATCCCCGCGTGGACACTGAAGCTTTCTTT.

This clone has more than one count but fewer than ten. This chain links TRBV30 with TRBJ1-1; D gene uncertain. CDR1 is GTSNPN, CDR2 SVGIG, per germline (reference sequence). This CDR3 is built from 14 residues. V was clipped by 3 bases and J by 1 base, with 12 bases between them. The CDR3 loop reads CAWSALTPNTEAFF. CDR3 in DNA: TGTGCCTGGAGCGCCCTCACACCGAACACTGAAGCTTTCTTT.

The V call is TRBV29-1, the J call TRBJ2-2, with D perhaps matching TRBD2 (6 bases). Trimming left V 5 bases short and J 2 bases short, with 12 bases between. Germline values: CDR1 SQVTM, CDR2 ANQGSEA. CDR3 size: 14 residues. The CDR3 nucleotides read TGCAGCGTTCCCTCGGGACTTAACACCGGGGAGCTGTTTTTT. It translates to CSVPSGLNTGELFF.

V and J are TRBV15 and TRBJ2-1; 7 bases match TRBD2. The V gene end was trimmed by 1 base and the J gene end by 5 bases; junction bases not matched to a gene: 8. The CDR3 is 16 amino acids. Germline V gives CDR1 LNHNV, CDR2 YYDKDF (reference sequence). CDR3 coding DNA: TGTGCCACCAGCAGAGGAGGGAGGGTTGGAGACAATGAGCAGTTCTTC. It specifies CATSRGGRVGDNEQFF.

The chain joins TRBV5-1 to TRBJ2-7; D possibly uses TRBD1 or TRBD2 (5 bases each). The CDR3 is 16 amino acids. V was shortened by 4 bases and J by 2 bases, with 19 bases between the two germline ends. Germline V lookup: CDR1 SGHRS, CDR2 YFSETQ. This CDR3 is CASSRSNGIGAYEQYF. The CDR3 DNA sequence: TGCGCCAGCAGCCGATCAAACGGGATAGGGGCCTACGAGCAGTACTTC. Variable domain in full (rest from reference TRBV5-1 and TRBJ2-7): KAGVTQTPRYLIKTRGQQVTLSCSPISGHRSVSWYQQTPGQGLQFLFEYFSETQRNKGNFPGRFSGRQFSNSRSEMNVSTLELGDSALYLCASSRSNGIGAYEQYFGPGTRLTVT.

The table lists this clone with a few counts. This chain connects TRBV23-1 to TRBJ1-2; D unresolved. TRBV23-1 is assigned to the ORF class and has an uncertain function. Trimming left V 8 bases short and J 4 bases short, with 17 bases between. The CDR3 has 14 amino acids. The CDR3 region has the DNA TGCGCCAGCGTCCGCCCGGGAGTTTCCTATGGCTACACCTTC. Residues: CASVRPGVSYGYTF.

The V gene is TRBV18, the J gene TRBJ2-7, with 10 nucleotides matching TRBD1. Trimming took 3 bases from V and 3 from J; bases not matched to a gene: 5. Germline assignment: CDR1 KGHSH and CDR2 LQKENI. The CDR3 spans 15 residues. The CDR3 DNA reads TGTGCCAGCTCACCCCAAGGGACAGGGGTCTACGAGCAGTACTTC. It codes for CASSPQGTGVYEQYF.

The CDR3 sequence is CASSVGGSSTNQPQHF. The CDR3 nucleotides read TGTGCCAGCAGTGTTGGGGGATCATCAACAAATCAGCCCCAGCATTTT. V usage is TRBV6-1 and J usage is TRBJ1-5; D is possibly TRBD1 (5 bases). This CDR3 is built from 16 residues. Looked up from germline, CDR1 is MNHNS and CDR2 is SASEGT. Trimming removed 4 bases from V and 4 bases from J, with 17 bases in between.

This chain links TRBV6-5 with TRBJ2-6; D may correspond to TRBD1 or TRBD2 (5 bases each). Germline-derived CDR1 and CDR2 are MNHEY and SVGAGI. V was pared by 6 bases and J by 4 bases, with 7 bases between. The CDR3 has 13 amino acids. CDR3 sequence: CASRRDGANVLTF. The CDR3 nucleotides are TGTGCCAGCAGAAGGGACGGGGCCAACGTCCTGACTTTC.

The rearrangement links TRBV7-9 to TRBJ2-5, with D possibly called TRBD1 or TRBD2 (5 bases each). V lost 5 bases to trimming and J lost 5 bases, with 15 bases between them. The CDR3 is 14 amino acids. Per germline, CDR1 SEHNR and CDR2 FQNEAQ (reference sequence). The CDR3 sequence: CASSAWAGSETQYF. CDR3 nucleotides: TGTGCCAGCAGCGCATGGGCAGGGAGCGAGACCCAGTACTTC. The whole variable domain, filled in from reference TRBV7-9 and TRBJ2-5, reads DTGVSQNPRHKITKRGQNVTFRCDPISEHNRLYWYRQTLGQGPEFLTYFQNEAQLEKSRLLSDRFSAERPKGSFSTLEIQRTEQGDSAMYLCASSAWAGSETQYFGPGTRLLVL.

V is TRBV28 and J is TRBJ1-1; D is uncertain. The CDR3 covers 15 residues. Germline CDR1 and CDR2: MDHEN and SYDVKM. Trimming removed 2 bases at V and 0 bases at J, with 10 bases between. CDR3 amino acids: CASSLGREMNTEAFF. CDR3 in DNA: TGTGCCAGCAGTTTAGGGCGGGAAATGAACACTGAAGCTTTCTTT.

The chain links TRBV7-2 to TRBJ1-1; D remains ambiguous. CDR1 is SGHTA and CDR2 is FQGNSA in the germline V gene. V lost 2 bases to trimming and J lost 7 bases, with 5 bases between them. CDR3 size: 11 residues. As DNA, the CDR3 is TGTGCCAGCAGCTTATACCTTGAAGCTTTCTTT. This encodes CASSLYLEAFF. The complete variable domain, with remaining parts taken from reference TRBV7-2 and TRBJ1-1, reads GAGVSQSPSNKVTEKGKDVELRCDPISGHTALYWYRQSLGQGLEFLIYFQGNSAPDKSGLPSDRFSAERTGGSVSTLTIQRTQQEDSAVYLCASSLYLEAFFGQGTRLTVV.

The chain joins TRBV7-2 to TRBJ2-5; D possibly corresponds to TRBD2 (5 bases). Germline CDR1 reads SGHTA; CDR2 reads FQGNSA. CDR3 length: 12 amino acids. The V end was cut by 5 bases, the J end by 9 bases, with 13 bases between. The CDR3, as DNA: TGTGCCAGCAGCCACCCTAGCTGGCCCCAGTACTTC. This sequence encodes CASSHPSWPQYF. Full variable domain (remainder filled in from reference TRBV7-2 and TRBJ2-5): GAGVSQSPSNKVTEKGKDVELRCDPISGHTALYWYRQSLGQGLEFLIYFQGNSAPDKSGLPSDRFSAERTGGSVSTLTIQRTQQEDSAVYLCASSHPSWPQYFGPGTRLLVL.

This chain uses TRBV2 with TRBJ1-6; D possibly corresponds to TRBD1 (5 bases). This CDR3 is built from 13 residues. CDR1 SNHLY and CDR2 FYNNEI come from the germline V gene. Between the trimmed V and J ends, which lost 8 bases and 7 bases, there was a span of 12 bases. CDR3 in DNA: TGTGCCAGCGCAGGGAAGCGGAATTCACCCCTCCACTTT. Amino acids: CASAGKRNSPLHF.

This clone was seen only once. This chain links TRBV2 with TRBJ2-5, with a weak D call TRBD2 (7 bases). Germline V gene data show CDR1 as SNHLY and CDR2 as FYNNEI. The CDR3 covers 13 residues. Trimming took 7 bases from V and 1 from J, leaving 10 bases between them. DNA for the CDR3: TGTGCCAGCAAAGGGGGGGGCCAAGAGACCCAGTACTTC. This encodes CASKGGGQETQYF. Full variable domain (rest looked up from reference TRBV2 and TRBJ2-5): EPEVTQTPSHQVTQMGQEVILRCVPISNHLYFYWYRQILGQKVEFLVSFYNNEISEKSEIFDDQFSVERPDGSNFTLKIRSTKLEDSAMYFCASKGGGQETQYFGPGTRLLVL.

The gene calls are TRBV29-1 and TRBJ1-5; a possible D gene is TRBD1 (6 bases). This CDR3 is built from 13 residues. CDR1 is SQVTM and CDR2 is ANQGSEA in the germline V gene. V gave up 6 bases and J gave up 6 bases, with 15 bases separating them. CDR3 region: CSVQQGLGQPQHF. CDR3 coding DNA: TGCAGCGTACAACAGGGTTTAGGTCAGCCCCAGCATTTT.

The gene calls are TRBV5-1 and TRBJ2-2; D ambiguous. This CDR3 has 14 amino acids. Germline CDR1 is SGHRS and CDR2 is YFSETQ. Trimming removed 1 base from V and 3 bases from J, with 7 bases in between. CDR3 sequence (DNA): TGCGCCAGCAGCTTGTTTTCGGACACCGGGGAGCTGTTTTTT. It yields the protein CASSLFSDTGELFF.

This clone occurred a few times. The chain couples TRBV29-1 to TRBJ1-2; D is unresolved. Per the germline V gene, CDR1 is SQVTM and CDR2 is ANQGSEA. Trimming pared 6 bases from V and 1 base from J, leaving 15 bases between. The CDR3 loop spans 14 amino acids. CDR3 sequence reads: CSVGGLALNYGYTF. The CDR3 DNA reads TGCAGCGTGGGCGGGCTGGCCCTTAACTATGGCTACACCTTC.